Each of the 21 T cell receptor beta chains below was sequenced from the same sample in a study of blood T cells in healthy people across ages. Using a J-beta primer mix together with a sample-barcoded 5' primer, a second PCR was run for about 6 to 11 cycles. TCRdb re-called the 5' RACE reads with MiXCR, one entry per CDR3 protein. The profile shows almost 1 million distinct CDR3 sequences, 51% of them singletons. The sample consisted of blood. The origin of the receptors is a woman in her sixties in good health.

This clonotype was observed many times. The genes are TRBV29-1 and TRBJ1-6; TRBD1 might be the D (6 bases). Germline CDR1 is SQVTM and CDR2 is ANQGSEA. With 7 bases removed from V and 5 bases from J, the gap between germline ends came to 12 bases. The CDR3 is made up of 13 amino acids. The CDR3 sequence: CSARQEHNSPLHF. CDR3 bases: TGCAGCGCTAGACAGGAACATAATTCACCCCTCCACTTT.

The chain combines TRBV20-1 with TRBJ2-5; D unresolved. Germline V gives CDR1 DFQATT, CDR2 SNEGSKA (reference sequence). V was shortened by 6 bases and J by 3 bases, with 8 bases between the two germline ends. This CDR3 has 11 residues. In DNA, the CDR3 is TGCAGTGCCATGAAGGAAGAGACCCAGTACTTC. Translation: CSAMKEETQYF.

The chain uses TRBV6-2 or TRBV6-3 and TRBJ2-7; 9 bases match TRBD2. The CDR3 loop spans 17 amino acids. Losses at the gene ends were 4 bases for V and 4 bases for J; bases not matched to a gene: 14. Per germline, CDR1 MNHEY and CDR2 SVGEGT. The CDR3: CASSFTGFSGRGYEQYF. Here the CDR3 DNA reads TGTGCCAGCAGTTTCACCGGGTTTAGCGGGAGAGGTTACGAGCAGTACTTC.

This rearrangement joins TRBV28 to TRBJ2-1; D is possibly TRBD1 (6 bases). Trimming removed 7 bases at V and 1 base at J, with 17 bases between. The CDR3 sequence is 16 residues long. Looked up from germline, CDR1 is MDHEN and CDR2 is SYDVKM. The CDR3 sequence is CASTLGGGYSYNEQFF. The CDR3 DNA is TGTGCCAGCACCCTTGGGGGCGGGTATTCCTACAATGAGCAGTTCTTC.

CDR3 protein: CASSPGLAYQTQYF. As DNA, the CDR3 is TGTGCCAGCAGTCCGGGACTAGCGTATCAGACCCAGTACTTC. The gene calls are TRBV28 and TRBJ2-7, with 10 nucleotides matching TRBD2. The J call may be in error: the DNA end matches TRBJ2-5 better. Per the germline V gene, CDR1 is MDHEN and CDR2 is SYDVKM. The CDR3 contains 14 residues.

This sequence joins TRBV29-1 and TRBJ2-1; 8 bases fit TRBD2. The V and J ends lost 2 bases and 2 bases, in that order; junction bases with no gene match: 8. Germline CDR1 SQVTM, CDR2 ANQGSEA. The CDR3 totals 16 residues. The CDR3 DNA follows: TGCAGCGTTGAAAAGGGAGCGGGAGCAACCTACAATGAGCAGTTCTTC. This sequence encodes CSVEKGAGATYNEQFF.

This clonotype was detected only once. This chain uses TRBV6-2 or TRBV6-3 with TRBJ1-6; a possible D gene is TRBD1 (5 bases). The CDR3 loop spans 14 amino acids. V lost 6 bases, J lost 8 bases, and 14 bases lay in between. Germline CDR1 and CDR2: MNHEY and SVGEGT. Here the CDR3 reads CASSYDRGDSPLHF. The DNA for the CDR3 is TGTGCCAGCAGCTACGACAGAGGGGATTCACCCCTCCACTTT.

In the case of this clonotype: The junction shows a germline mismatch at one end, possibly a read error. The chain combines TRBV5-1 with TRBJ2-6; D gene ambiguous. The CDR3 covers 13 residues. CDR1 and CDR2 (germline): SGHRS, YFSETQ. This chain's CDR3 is CACSWSGANVLTF. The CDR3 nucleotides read TGCGCCTGCAGCTGGAGCGGGGCCAACGTCCTGACTTTC.

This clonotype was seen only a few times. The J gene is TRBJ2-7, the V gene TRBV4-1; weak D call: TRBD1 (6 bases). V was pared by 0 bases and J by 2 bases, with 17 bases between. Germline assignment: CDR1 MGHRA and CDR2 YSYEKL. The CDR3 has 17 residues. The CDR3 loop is CASSQEPPPGTTYEQYF. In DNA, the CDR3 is TGCGCCAGCAGCCAAGAGCCGCCCCCCGGGACAACCTACGAGCAGTACTTC.

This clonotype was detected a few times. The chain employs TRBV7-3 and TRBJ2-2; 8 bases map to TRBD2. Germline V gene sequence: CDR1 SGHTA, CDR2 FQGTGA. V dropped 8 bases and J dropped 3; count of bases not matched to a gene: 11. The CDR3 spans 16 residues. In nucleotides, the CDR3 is TGTGCCAGCGACTTCCGGGAGGGCCTCGACACCGGGGAGCTGTTTTTT. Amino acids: CASDFREGLDTGELFF. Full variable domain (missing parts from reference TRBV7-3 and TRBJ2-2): GAGVSQTPSNKVTEKGKYVELRCDPISGHTALYWYRQSLGQGPEFLIYFQGTGAADDSGLPNDRFFAVRPEGSVSTLKIQRTERGDSAVYLCASDFREGLDTGELFFGEGSRLTVL.

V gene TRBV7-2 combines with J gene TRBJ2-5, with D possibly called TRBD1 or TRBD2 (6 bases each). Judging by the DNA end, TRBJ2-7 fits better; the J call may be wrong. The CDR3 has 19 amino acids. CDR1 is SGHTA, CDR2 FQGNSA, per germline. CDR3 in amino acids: CASSLKGGKASEERYEQYF. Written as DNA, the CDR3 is TGTGCCAGCAGCTTAAAGGGGGGAAAAGCTAGCGAAGAGAGATACGAGCAGTACTTC.

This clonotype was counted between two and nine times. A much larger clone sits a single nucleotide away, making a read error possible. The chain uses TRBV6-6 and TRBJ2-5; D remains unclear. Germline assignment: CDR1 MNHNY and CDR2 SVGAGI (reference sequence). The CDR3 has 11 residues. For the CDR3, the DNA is TGTGCCAGCAGTTACCAACAGACCCAGTACTTC. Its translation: CASSYQQTQYF.

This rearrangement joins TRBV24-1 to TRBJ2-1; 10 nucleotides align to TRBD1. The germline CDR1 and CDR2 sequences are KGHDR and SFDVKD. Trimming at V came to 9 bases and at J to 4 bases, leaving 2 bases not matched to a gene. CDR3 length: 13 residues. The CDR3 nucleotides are TGTGCCACCCGACAGGGGGCATACAATGAGCAGTTCTTC. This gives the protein CATRQGAYNEQFF.

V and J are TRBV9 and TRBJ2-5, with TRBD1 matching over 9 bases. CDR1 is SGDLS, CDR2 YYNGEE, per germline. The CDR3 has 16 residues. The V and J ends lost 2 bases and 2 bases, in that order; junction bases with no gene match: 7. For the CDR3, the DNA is TGTGCCAGCAGCGTCTTACAGGGGGCTTCGCAAGAGACCCAGTACTTC. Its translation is CASSVLQGASQETQYF.

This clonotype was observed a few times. The CDR3 DNA reads TGTGCCAGCACCCACCAGGGACCCCAAGAGACCCAGTACTTC. Translating gives CASTHQGPQETQYF. The chain carries TRBV28 and TRBJ2-5; D tentatively reads TRBD1 or TRBD2 (5 bases each). V shed 7 bases and J shed 1 base, with 13 bases lying between them. Germline V gene lookup returns CDR1 MDHEN and CDR2 SYDVKM. The CDR3 sequence is 14 residues long.

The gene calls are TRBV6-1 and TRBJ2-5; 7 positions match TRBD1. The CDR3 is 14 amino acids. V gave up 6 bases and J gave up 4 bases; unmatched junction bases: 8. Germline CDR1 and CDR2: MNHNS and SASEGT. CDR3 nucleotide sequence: TGTGCCAGCAGATACCTGACAGGGTTAGAGACCCAGTACTTC. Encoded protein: CASRYLTGLETQYF.

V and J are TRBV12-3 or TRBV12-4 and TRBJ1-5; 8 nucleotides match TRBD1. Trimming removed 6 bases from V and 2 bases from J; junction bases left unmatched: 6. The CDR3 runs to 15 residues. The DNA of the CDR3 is TGTGCCAGCAGCCGAGGACAGGGTGGCAATCAGCCCCAGCATTTT. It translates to CASSRGQGGNQPQHF.

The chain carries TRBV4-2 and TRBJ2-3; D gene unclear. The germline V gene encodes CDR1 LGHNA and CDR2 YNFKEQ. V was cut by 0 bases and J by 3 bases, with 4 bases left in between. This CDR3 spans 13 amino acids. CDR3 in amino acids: CASSQDTTDTQYF. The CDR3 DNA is TGTGCCAGCAGCCAAGATACAACAGATACGCAGTATTTT.

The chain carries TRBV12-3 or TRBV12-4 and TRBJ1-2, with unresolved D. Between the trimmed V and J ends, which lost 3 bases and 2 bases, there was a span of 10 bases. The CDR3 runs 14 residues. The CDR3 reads CASSFSMLNYGYTF. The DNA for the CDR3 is TGTGCCAGCAGTTTTAGTATGTTAAACTATGGCTACACCTTC.

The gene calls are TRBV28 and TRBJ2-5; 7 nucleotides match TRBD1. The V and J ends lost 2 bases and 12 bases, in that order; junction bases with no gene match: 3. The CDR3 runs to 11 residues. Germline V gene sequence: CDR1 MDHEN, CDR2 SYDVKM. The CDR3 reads CASSLTGAEYF. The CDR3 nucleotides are TGTGCCAGCAGTTTAACAGGGGCGGAGTACTTC.

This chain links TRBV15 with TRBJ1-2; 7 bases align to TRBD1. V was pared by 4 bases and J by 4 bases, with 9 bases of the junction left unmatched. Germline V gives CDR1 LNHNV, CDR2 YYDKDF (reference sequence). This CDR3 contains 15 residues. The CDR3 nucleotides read TGTGCCACCAGCATGGGGAGACAGGGAGCCTATGGCTACACCTTC. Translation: CATSMGRQGAYGYTF. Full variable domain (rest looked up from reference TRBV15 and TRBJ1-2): DAMVIQNPRYQVTQFGKPVTLSCSQTLNHNVMYWYQQKSSQAPKLLFHYYDKDFNNEADTPDNFQSRRPNTSFCFLDIRSPGLGDTAMYLCATSMGRQGAYGYTFGSGTRLTVV.